The next 10 T cell receptor beta chains were all read from a single sample in a study of blood T cell repertoires in COVID-19. Assay: immunoSEQ multiplex PCR; the TCRdb copy retains only in-frame clones and omits some. The table lists 60,000 to 90,000 clones, over 65% of them singletons. Sequenced sample: peripheral blood. These receptors all come from a human donor with acute or convalescent COVID-19. The donor label of this sample is uncertain.

The V call is TRBV19, the J call TRBJ2-7; a possible D gene is TRBD2 (6 bases). V gave up 7 bases and J gave up 2 bases, with 18 bases separating them. This CDR3 region has 15 residues. Germline-derived CDR1 and CDR2 are LNHDA and SQIVND (reference sequence). The CDR3 spells CASTLTSQSPYEQYF. The CDR3 DNA is TGTGCCAGTACCTTGACTAGTCAAAGCCCCTACGAGCAGTACTTC. Together with reference TRBV19 and TRBJ2-7, the CDR3 gives the full variable domain: DGGITQSPKYLFRKEGQNVTLSCEQNLNHDAMYWYRQDPGQGLRLIYYSQIVNDFQKGDIAEGYSVSREKKESFPLTVTSAQKNPTAFYLCASTLTSQSPYEQYFGPGTRLTVT.

The V call is TRBV9, the J call TRBJ2-5; the match to TRBD2 covers 7 bases. Trimming removed 3 bases from V and 2 bases from J; junction bases left unmatched: 10. Germline CDR1 and CDR2: SGDLS and YYNGEE. This CDR3 is built from 16 residues. The CDR3 DNA reads as TGTGCCAGCAGCGCTAGACAACCCGGGGGGCAAGAGACCCAGTACTTC. It codes for CASSARQPGGQETQYF.

The chain uses TRBV18 and TRBJ2-3; D not certain. Germline V lookup: CDR1 KGHSH, CDR2 LQKENI. This CDR3 contains 16 residues. V was pared by 0 bases and J by 0 bases, with 10 bases between. For the CDR3, the DNA is TGTGCCAGCTCACCACCAAGCGTAGTTAGCACAGATACGCAGTATTTT. Protein product: CASSPPSVVSTDTQYF.

The genes are TRBV20-1 and TRBJ2-5; no clear D. This CDR3 comprises 11 residues. V was trimmed by 7 bases and J by 5 bases, leaving 11 bases between them. The germline gives CDR1 DFQATT, CDR2 SNEGSKA (reference sequence). The CDR3 sequence is CSGAEWETQYF. CDR3 nucleotide sequence: TGCAGTGGGGCCGAATGGGAGACCCAGTACTTC.

J is TRBJ1-5 and V is TRBV28, with D perhaps matching TRBD1 (5 bases). The CDR3 runs to 14 residues. CDR1 is MDHEN, CDR2 SYDVKM, per germline. Trimming left V 4 bases short and J 9 bases short, with 16 bases between. This CDR3 is CASSSPSGVLPQHF. The CDR3 region has the DNA TGTGCCAGCAGTTCCCCATCGGGGGTCCTGCCCCAGCATTTT.

This clone was observed once. The genes are TRBV6-5 and TRBJ1-1; tentative D call: TRBD1 (6 bases). The V gene's germline CDR1 is MNHEY and CDR2 SVGAGI. The CDR3 is 13 amino acids. Deletions cut 8 bases from V and 1 base from J, with 11 bases between. CDR3 loop: CASDRGKNTEAFF. The CDR3 DNA sequence: TGTGCCAGCGATAGGGGGAAGAACACTGAAGCTTTCTTT.

This clone was observed once. The gene calls are TRBV5-1 and TRBJ2-5, with a tentative D call TRBD1 (6 bases). Looked up from germline, CDR1 is SGHRS and CDR2 is YFSETQ. V lost 0 bases, J lost 1 base, and 7 bases lay in between. The CDR3 totals 14 residues. This CDR3 is CASSLGGPQETQYF. The CDR3 DNA reads as TGCGCCAGCAGCTTGGGGGGGCCCCAAGAGACCCAGTACTTC.

This chain connects TRBV7-2 to TRBJ1-3, with 7 bases identical to TRBD1. CDR3 length: 14 residues. Germline CDR1 reads SGHTA; CDR2 reads FQGNSA. With V trimmed by 1 base and J by 3 bases, 0 bases remained unmatched. CDR3 DNA sequence: TGTGCCAGCAGCTTAGGACAGGGTGGAAACACCATATATTTT. It yields the protein CASSLGQGGNTIYF.

This chain connects TRBV19 to TRBJ2-1; D may be TRBD2 (5 bases). The CDR3 runs to 15 residues. Germline CDR1 reads LNHDA; CDR2 reads SQIVND (reference sequence). The V end was cut by 3 bases, the J end by 2 bases, with 11 bases between. CDR3 region: CASSIQRRPYNEQFF. In DNA form, the CDR3 reads TGTGCCAGTAGTATCCAGCGGCGGCCCTACAATGAGCAGTTCTTC.

The chain combines TRBV6-5 with TRBJ2-7, with a possible D match to TRBD1 (6 bases). The germline V gene has CDR1 MNHEY and CDR2 SVGAGI. This CDR3 spans 14 amino acids. V dropped 2 bases and J dropped 2 bases, with 10 bases sitting between them. The CDR3 loop reads CASSYRDTTYEQYF. In nucleotides, the CDR3 is TGTGCCAGCAGTTACCGGGACACAACCTACGAGCAGTACTTC.